These T cell receptor beta chains were read from a single sample in a study of CD8 T cells in Susac syndrome. TCRdb recomputed calls from the immunoSEQ multiplex PCR reads with MiXCR, one row per CDR3 protein. The table includes more than 95,000 distinct CDR3 sequences, just under 95% detected once. Sequenced sample: CD4+ T cells from PBMCs. The receptors come from a human donor in good health. Both conserved end residues are part of each CDR3. Fields, in order: CDR3 length, V gene, D gene, CDR3 protein. D genes are given only for firm matches.

14	TRBV7-8	-	CASSSPTRRTEAFF
13	TRBV30	-	CAWSTGVQETQYF
13	TRBV29-1	-	CSADRGFDNEQFF
17	TRBV5-6	TRBD1	CASSLETTGAGANVLTF
13	TRBV19	TRBD1	CATSGQLYNEQFF
13	TRBV6-5	-	CASRQGRGYGYTF
16	TRBV2	TRBD1	CASTREGQGNTGELFF
12	TRBV29-1	-	CSVGGQGWEQYF
14	TRBV29-1	TRBD2	CSVEFPSGGDTQYF
16	TRBV7-9	-	CASSGGKGRGGETQYF
14	TRBV20-1	TRBD2	CSAVTAGGPGEQYF
12	TRBV14	-	CASSHLTGSEYF
15	TRBV29-1	TRBD2	CSVVPGLAGEETQYF
15	TRBV5-1	TRBD2	CASSDSAGAGETQYF
11	TRBV12-3/TRBV12-4	-	CASGRGYGYTF
12	TRBV3-1	-	CGTRSGSDEQFF
15	TRBV29-1	TRBD2	CSVVPWTSGRETQYF
13	TRBV7-2	TRBD1	CASSFGTGAEAFF
14	TRBV20-1	TRBD1	CSAGGGTGINEQFF
14	TRBV5-1	-	CASSPDSGAYEQYF
13	TRBV27	TRBD1	CASSRQGTYEQYF
15	TRBV14	-	CASSYFRGAGEKLFF
16	TRBV6-1	TRBD2	CASRGLAVSSYNEQFF
14	TRBV6-2/TRBV6-3	-	CASSYRRSTDTQYF
15	TRBV18	-	CASSPPGSSYNEQFF
15	TRBV2	-	CASSTRPGSTYGYTF
15	TRBV7-9	-	CASNPRGGVGYGYTF
13	TRBV29-1	-	CSGSYRAPYEQYF
13	TRBV5-4	-	CASSFDGIGEQFF
13	TRBV20-1	-	CSARGTDKNIQYF
16	TRBV27	-	CASSLSTRGIENEQFF
12	TRBV5-1	-	CASSLQGDTQYF
14	TRBV27	-	CASSLNRAEKGYTF
15	TRBV12-3/TRBV12-4	-	CASRSQLPVNEKLFF
14	TRBV6-5	-	CASSYIGEGTEAFF